This TCR beta chain was profiled in a study of shared clonotypes between healthy human individuals. A word on this clone: What it recognizes is unknown.

The table came from immunoSEQ multiplex PCR; TCRdb's copy has only in-frame clones and leaves some out. This table holds about 2.4 million clones, approximately 93% found once. Points from the study as a whole: Larger estimated richness was generally seen in naive subsets than in memory subsets. The low donor count limited represented genetic and exposure-history diversity. In contrast to clonotypes shared by all four donors, non-shared clonotypes had lower generation probabilities.

Germline V gene data show CDR1 as SGHRS and CDR2 as YFSETQ. V trimming: 3 bases; J trimming: 1 base; junction bases outside the gene matches: 13. The CDR3 has 18 amino acids. The V gene is TRBV5-1, the J gene TRBJ2-1; 7 bases are a match to TRBD2. The receptor was isolated from a man younger than 30 in good health. Some clones in this sample may be carry-over from other donors' samples. The sample was naive CD4+ T cells from PBMCs. Subset of the sample: CD45RA+ positively selected. The CDR3 DNA follows: TGCGCCAGCAGCTCCCTCGGGGAGGGGAGTGGGTCCTACAATGAGCAGTTCTTC. Translation gives CASSSLGEGSGSYNEQFF.